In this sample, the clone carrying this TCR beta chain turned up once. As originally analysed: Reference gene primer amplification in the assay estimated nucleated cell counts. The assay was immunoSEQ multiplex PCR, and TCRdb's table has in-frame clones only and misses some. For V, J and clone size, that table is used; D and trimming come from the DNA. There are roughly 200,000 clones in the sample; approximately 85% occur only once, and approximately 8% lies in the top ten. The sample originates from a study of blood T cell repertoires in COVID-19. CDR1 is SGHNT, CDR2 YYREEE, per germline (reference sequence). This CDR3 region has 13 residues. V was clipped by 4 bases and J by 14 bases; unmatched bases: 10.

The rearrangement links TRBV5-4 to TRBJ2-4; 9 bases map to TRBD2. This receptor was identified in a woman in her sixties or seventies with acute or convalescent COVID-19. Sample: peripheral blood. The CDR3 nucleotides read TGTGCCAGCAGCAATACTAGCGGGCCGACGGAGTACTTC. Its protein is CASSNTSGPTEYF.